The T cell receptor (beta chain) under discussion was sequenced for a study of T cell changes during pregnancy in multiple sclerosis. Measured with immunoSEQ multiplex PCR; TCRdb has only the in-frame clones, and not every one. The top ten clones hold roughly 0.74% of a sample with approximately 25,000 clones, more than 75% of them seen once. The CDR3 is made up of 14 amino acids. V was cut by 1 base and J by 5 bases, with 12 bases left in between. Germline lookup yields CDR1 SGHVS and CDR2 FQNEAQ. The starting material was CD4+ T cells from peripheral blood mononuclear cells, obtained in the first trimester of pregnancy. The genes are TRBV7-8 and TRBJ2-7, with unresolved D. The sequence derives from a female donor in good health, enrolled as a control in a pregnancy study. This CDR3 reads CASSLGLDLDEQYF. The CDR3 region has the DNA TGTGCCAGCAGCTTAGGGCTAGACCTTGACGAGCAGTACTTC.